This T cell receptor beta chain was captured in a study of post-analysis software for immune sequencing data. Study-level findings and limits: Five or six TRBV segments were more frequent in patients than controls; TRBV5-6, TRBV5-1 and TRBV20-1 belonged to this group.

This clonotype was counted only a few times. Its antigen remains unknown. This CDR3 comprises 13 residues. V was clipped by 6 bases and J by 13 bases, with 16 bases between them. Presence of unique molecular identifiers characterized the TCR beta cDNA libraries. TCRdb re-called the PCR reads through MiXCR, storing one row per CDR3 protein. The sample has roughly 570,000 distinct CDR3 sequences, about a third seen once; the top ten hold 4.5% to 7.5%. Source material: blood. The chain carries TRBV12-3 or TRBV12-4 and TRBJ1-6, with D tentatively TRBD1 (6 bases). The sequence came from a girl between 2 and 17 years old with multiple sclerosis. CDR3: CASRAQGKVPLHF. As DNA, the CDR3 is TGTGCCAGCAGGGCACAGGGAAAGGTGCCCCTCCACTTT.